This T cell receptor (beta chain) was observed in a study of shared T cell receptors in the human thymus. Sequenced by immunoSEQ multiplex PCR; TCRdb stores in-frame clones only, minus some. The sample records around 730,000 clones, approximately 85% being singletons. Trimming removed 4 bases from V and 9 bases from J, with 15 bases in between. This CDR3 spans 13 amino acids. CDR1 and CDR2 (germline): SGHVS, FQNEAQ. Another study also made use of these data, one on human thymus T cells. Per that paper: Thymus tissue for the work was resected from patients undergoing corrective heart surgery. The related literature has documented a marked overlap of thymic repertoires among unrelated individuals.

Sequenced sample: thymocytes. The rearrangement joins TRBV7-8 to TRBJ2-5; perhaps TRBD2 as D (6 bases). This receptor was obtained from a girl under two years old with a congenital heart defect. In DNA form, the CDR3 reads TGTGCCAGCAGCTCCCCAGACGGGGGTGCCCAGTACTTC. Its protein product is CASSSPDGGAQYF.